This is a list of T cell receptor beta chains from one sample in a study of CD8+CD57+ T cells in acquired aplastic anemia. TCRdb reprocessed the reads via MiXCR and lists one record per CDR3 protein. The sample has 450,000 to 600,000 distinct CDR3 sequences, approximately 33% seen once; the top ten hold roughly 0.8%. The sequenced material came from sorted CD4+, CD8+, or CD8+CD57+ T cells (not recorded which) from PBMCs. These receptors came from a human donor with aplastic anemia. Both conserved end residues are part of each CDR3. The D gene is left open where the match is weak. Not all rows give a size; the values are once, few, many and, for expanded clones, a class.

abundance,j_gene,v_gene,d_gene,CDR3aa,CDR3nt
.,TRBJ2-2,TRBV19,.,CASSISGGGGSNTGELFF,TGTGCCAGTAGTATCAGTGGCGGAGGGGGAAGTAACACCGGGGAGCTGTTTTTT
many,TRBJ2-7,TRBV7-8,.,CASSLNWQGGDEQYF,TGTGCCAGCAGCTTAAATTGGCAGGGTGGCGACGAGCAGTACTTC
.,TRBJ1-3,TRBV7-2,.,CASSSDLDSGNTIYF,TGTGCCAGCAGCTCAGATCTGGACTCTGGAAACACCATATATTTT
.,TRBJ1-1,TRBV5-1,.,CASSLVGRKNTEAFF,TGCGCCAGCAGCTTGGTTGGTCGGAAGAACACTGAAGCTTTCTTT
many,TRBJ2-7,TRBV25-1,.,CASSEYGPAYEQYF,TGTGCCAGCAGTGAATATGGGCCCGCTTACGAGCAGTACTTC
.,TRBJ2-7,TRBV2,.,CASSQGGVEQYF,TGTGCCAGCTCTCAAGGGGGGGTCGAGCAGTACTTC
.,TRBJ2-7,TRBV11-2,.,CASSLEPPGEQYF,TGTGCCAGCAGCTTAGAACCTCCTGGGGAGCAGTACTTC
many,TRBJ2-7,TRBV9,.,CASSVGGRYEQYF,TGTGCCAGCAGCGTAGGAGGGAGGTACGAGCAGTACTTC
many,TRBJ1-5,TRBV15,.,CATSREAFGQPQHF,TGTGCCACCAGCAGAGAAGCCTTTGGTCAGCCCCAGCATTTT
few,TRBJ2-3,TRBV9,TRBD2,CASSVVPGLAGGAATQYF,TGTGCCAGCAGCGTAGTACCGGGACTAGCGGGAGGGGCGGCTACGCAGTATTTT
.,TRBJ2-3,TRBV24-1,.,CATSDWRGDTQYF,TGTGCCACCAGTGATTGGAGAGGAGATACGCAGTATTTT
many,TRBJ1-2,TRBV7-3,TRBD1,CASSSSGTGRYGYTF,TGTGCCAGCAGCTCTTCCGGGACAGGACGCTATGGCTACACCTTC
few,TRBJ2-1,TRBV19,TRBD2,CASSKAGVPRYNEQFF,TGTGCCAGTAGTAAGGCGGGAGTACCCCGCTACAATGAGCAGTTCTTC
.,TRBJ2-5,TRBV20-1,.,CSANPLKGQGLETQYF,TGCAGTGCTAACCCCCTTAAGGGGCAAGGTCTGGAGACCCAGTACTTC
.,TRBJ1-5,TRBV15,.,CATSRDLLQPQHF,TGTGCCACCAGCAGAGATCTTCTTCAGCCCCAGCATTTT
few,TRBJ2-2,TRBV7-3,TRBD2,CASSLPRLAGDTGELFF,TGTGCCAGCAGCCTTCCCCGACTAGCGGGAGACACCGGGGAGCTGTTTTTT
once,TRBJ2-1,TRBV25-1,TRBD2,CASSATGTSGTDYNEQFF,TGTGCCAGCAGTGCGACCGGGACTAGCGGGACCGACTACAATGAGCAGTTCTTC
.,TRBJ1-2,TRBV29-1,.,CSVDRTGTGGYTF,TGCAGCGTTGATCGTACAGGGACGGGTGGCTACACCTTC
many,TRBJ1-5,TRBV9,.,CASSHDEWGNQPQHF,TGTGCCAGCAGCCACGACGAATGGGGCAATCAGCCCCAGCATTTT
.,TRBJ2-5,TRBV7-2,.,CASSLGGGYGETQYF,TGTGCCAGCAGCTTAGGGGGAGGCTACGGTGAGACCCAGTACTTC
.,TRBJ1-5,TRBV15,.,CATSSPDPTGNQPQHF,TGTGCCACCAGCAGCCCTGACCCAACAGGCAATCAGCCCCAGCATTTT
.,TRBJ1-5,TRBV6-4,.,CASSDTAGEQPQHF,TGTGCCAGCAGTGACACCGCAGGGGAACAGCCCCAGCATTTT
once,TRBJ2-2,TRBV11-2,TRBD1,CASSPGVGTGATGELFF,TGTGCCAGCAGTCCGGGGGTAGGGACAGGGGCAACCGGGGAGCTGTTTTTT
.,TRBJ1-1,TRBV9,.,CASSVGGGNMNTEAFF,TGTGCCAGCAGCGTAGGGGGCGGAAACATGAACACTGAAGCTTTCTTT
few,TRBJ2-5,TRBV7-3,TRBD1,CASSPDRGSETQYF,TGTGCCAGCAGCCCCGACAGGGGTAGCGAGACCCAGTACTTC
.,TRBJ1-2,TRBV7-8,.,CASSLAPRSYGYTF,TGTGCCAGCAGCTTAGCTCCCCGCTCCTATGGCTACACCTTC
many,TRBJ1-5,TRBV6-1,TRBD1,CASSSGQGGQPQHF,TGTGCCAGCAGCAGTGGACAGGGCGGCCAGCCCCAGCATTTT
many,TRBJ1-5,TRBV12-3/TRBV12-4,.,CASSLSGGIGQPQHF,TGTGCCAGCAGTTTATCGGGGGGGATTGGTCAGCCCCAGCATTTT
.,TRBJ1-4,TRBV9,.,CASSVDIGGPTKGEKLFF,TGTGCCAGCAGCGTAGATATCGGAGGTCCTACCAAGGGTGAAAAACTGTTTTTT
.,TRBJ2-3,TRBV5-1,TRBD2,CASSLAQRGPGDTQYF,TGCGCCAGCAGCTTGGCTCAGCGGGGCCCGGGAGATACGCAGTATTTT
.,TRBJ1-5,TRBV15,.,CATSRDEAGPQPQHF,TGTGCCACCAGCAGAGATGAAGCCGGGCCCCAGCCCCAGCATTTT
many,TRBJ1-5,TRBV19,TRBD1,CASSTTTGVYSNQPQHF,TGTGCCAGTAGTACAACGACAGGGGTTTATAGCAATCAGCCCCAGCATTTT
few,TRBJ1-5,TRBV10-3,.,CASSLTDYGNQPQHF,TGTGCCAGCAGCCTAACGGACTATGGCAATCAGCCCCAGCATTTT
many,TRBJ1-2,TRBV10-3,.,CAIRAGYGGYTF,TGTGCCATCAGAGCAGGGTACGGAGGCTACACCTTC
.,TRBJ2-7,TRBV2,TRBD2,CASRGGLAGSYEQYF,TGTGCCAGCAGGGGGGGACTAGCGGGCTCCTACGAGCAGTACTTC
many,TRBJ2-7,TRBV25-1,TRBD1,CASRGTGTGLYEQYF,TGTGCCAGCAGGGGTACCGGGACAGGACTCTACGAGCAGTACTTC
few,TRBJ1-4,TRBV6-1,.,CATMVRGNEKLFF,TGTGCCACCATGGTTCGGGGGAATGAAAAACTGTTTTTT
many,TRBJ2-7,TRBV2,.,CASSADGYEQYF,TGTGCCAGCAGTGCGGACGGCTACGAGCAGTACTTC
many,TRBJ1-2,TRBV20-1,TRBD1,CSAPTLQGAHGYTF,TGCAGTGCCCCTACCCTCCAGGGGGCTCATGGCTACACCTTC
.,TRBJ2-1,TRBV9,.,CASSVELYNEQFF,TGTGCCAGCAGCGTAGAGTTGTACAATGAGCAGTTCTTC
.,TRBJ2-3,TRBV20-1,.,CSARDVRISTDTQYF,TGCAGTGCTAGAGACGTCCGAATAAGCACAGATACGCAGTATTTT
few,TRBJ2-7,TRBV5-4,.,CASSPWAGPYEQYF,TGTGCCAGCAGCCCCTGGGCGGGACCCTACGAGCAGTACTTC
.,TRBJ1-2,TRBV7-3,TRBD1,CASSPGGGEYGYTF,TGTGCCAGCAGCCCAGGGGGAGGAGAATATGGCTACACCTTC
.,TRBJ1-5,TRBV29-1,TRBD1,CSVSQGVGDQPQHF,TGCAGCGTCTCACAGGGGGTTGGCGATCAGCCCCAGCATTTT
.,TRBJ2-5,TRBV20-1,TRBD1,CSVRGRAETQYF,TGCAGTGTGAGGGGGCGCGCCGAGACCCAGTACTTC
.,TRBJ1-6,TRBV15,TRBD1,CATSRVGTGNSPLHF,TGTGCCACCAGCAGAGTGGGGACAGGGAATTCACCCCTCCACTTT
medium-sized,TRBJ1-6,TRBV24-1,.,CATSGGSPLHF,TGTGCCACCAGTGGTGGGTCACCCCTCCACTTT
once,TRBJ2-2,TRBV25-1,.,CASTPGRVSNTGELFF,TGTGCCAGCACTCCCGGTCGGGTCTCGAACACCGGGGAGCTGTTTTTT
few,TRBJ2-1,TRBV7-2,.,CASSVVVKQQFF,TGTGCCAGCAGCGTAGTCGTGAAGCAGCAGTTCTTC
.,TRBJ2-1,TRBV9,TRBD2,CASGRAEAGGQFF,TGTGCCAGCGGGAGAGCAGAGGCGGGAGGGCAGTTCTTC
many,TRBJ1-2,TRBV29-1,.,CSVESTPDEEKGYGYTF,TGCAGCGTTGAATCCACACCTGATGAGGAGAAGGGCTATGGCTACACCTTC
few,TRBJ2-7,TRBV24-1,TRBD1,CAIMRQGVYEQYF,TGTGCCATCATGCGACAGGGGGTCTACGAGCAGTACTTC